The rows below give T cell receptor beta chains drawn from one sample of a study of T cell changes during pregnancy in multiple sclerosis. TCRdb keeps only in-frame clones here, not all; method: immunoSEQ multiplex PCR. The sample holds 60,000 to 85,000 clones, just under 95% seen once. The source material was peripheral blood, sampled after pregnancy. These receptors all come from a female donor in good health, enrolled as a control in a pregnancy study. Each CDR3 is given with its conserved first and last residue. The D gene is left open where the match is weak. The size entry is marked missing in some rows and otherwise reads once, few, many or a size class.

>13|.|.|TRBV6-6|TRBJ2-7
TGTGCCAGCAGTTTGGGACAAAACTACGAGCAGTACTTC
CASSLGQNYEQYF
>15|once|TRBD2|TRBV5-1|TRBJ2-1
TGCGCCAGCAGCTTGGATTTTCTAGCGGGATACGAGCAGTTCTTC
CASSLDFLAGYEQFF
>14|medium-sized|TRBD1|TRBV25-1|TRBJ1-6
TGTGCCAGCAGTGGAGACAGGGATAATTCACCCCTCCACTTT
CASSGDRDNSPLHF
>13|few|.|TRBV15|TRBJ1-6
TGTGCCACCAGCAGAGATTTCTCAGGGCCCCTCCACTTT
CATSRDFSGPLHF
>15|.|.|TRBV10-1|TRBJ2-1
TGCGCCAGCAGTGTCAGGAGGGATGGGGGCAATGAGCAGTTCTTC
CASSVRRDGGNEQFF
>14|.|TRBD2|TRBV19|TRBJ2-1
TGTGCCAGTAGTATGGTAGCGGGTTACAATGAGCAGTTCTTC
CASSMVAGYNEQFF
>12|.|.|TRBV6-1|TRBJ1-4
TGTGCCAGCAGTGGGCTGAATGAAAAACTGTTTTTT
CASSGLNEKLFF
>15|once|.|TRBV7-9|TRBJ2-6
TGTGCCAGCAGCCTCACGGTCTCTGGGGCCAACGTCCTGACTTTC
CASSLTVSGANVLTF
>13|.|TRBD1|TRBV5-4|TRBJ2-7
TGTGCCAGCAGCTGGTGGACAGGTGGAGAGCAGTACTTC
CASSWWTGGEQYF
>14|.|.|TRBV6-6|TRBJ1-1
TGTGCCAGCAGTGTTACAGGCATGAACACTGAAGCTTTCTTT
CASSVTGMNTEAFF
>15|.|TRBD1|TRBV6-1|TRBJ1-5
TGTGCCAGCAGTGAATTGGGACAGAAAAATCAGCCCCAGCATTTT
CASSELGQKNQPQHF
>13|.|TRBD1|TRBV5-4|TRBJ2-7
TGTGCCAACTTCCGGGACAGGGGTTACGAGCAGTACTTC
CANFRDRGYEQYF
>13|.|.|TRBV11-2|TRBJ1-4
TGTGCCAGCAGCTTAGACAGCGATGAAAAACTGTTTTTT
CASSLDSDEKLFF
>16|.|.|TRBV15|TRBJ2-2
TGTGCCACCAGCAGGGCCGAGAGGATTCGGGGCGGGGAGCTGTTTTTT
CATSRAERIRGGELFF
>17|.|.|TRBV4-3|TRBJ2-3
TGCGCCAGCAGCCAAGATAGGGGTAGCGGATCATCAAATACGCAGTATTTT
CASSQDRGSGSSNTQYF
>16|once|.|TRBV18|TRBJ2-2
TGTGCCAGCTCACCACGGGCAGGGGTGAACACCGGGGAGCTGTTTTTT
CASSPRAGVNTGELFF
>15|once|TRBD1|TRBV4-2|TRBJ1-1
TGTGCCAGCAGCCAAGTTCAGGGGGCAGACACTGAAGCTTTCTTT
CASSQVQGADTEAFF
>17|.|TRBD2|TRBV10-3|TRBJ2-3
TGTGCCATCAGTGATGGACTAGCGGGAGGGCCCCCAGATACGCAGTATTTT
CAISDGLAGGPPDTQYF
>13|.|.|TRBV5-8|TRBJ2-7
TGTGCCAGCAGCAAAGACTACTTCTACGAGCAGTACTTC
CASSKDYFYEQYF
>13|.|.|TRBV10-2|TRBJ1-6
TGCGCCAGCAGTGAGACCGAGAATTCACCCCTCCACTTT
CASSETENSPLHF
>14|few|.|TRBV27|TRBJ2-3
TGTGCCAGCAGTTTTAGCGGAGGCACAGATACGCAGTATTTT
CASSFSGGTDTQYF
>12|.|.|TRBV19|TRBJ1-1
TGTGCCAGTAGTATGGGGGGTACTGAAGCTTTCTTT
CASSMGGTEAFF
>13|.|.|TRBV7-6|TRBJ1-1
TGTGCCAGCAGCTTAGAACTCAACACTGAAGCTTTCTTT
CASSLELNTEAFF
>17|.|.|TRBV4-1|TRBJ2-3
TGCGCCAGCAGCCACCCGCGGGACCTCCAGGGCACAGATACGCAGTATTTT
CASSHPRDLQGTDTQYF
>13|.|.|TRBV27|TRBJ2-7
TGTGCCAGCAGTTCTAAGGGGTCTTACGAGCAGTACTTC
CASSSKGSYEQYF
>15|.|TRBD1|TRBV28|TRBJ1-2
TGTGCCAGCAGTTCACCCTACAGGGGTAGCTATGGCTACACCTTC
CASSSPYRGSYGYTF
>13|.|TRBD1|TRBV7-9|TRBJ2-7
TGTGCCAGCAGTTCAAAAACAGGGGACGAGCAGTACTTC
CASSSKTGDEQYF
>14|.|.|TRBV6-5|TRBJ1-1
TGTGCCAGCAGTTCGAAGGCGAGGGGGACTGAAGCTTTCTTT
CASSSKARGTEAFF
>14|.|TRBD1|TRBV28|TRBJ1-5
TGTGCCAGCAGGAGGGACAGGGCGCGTCAGCCCCAGCATTTT
CASRRDRARQPQHF
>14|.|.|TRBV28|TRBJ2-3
TGTGCCAGCAGTCCCCCTCTAGGTGGGGATACGCAGTATTTT
CASSPPLGGDTQYF
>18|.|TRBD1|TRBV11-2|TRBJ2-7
TGTGCCAGCAGCTCCTACTTCCCGACAGGGACAGCGACCTACGAGCAGTACTTC
CASSSYFPTGTATYEQYF
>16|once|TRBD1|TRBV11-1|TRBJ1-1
TGTGCCAGCAGCTTAGTAGACAGGGGGCCGGGCACTGAAGCTTTCTTT
CASSLVDRGPGTEAFF
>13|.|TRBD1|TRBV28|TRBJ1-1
TGTGCCGGCAAGGGACAGCTTAACACTGAAGCTTTCTTT
CAGKGQLNTEAFF
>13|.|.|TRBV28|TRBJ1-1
TGTGCCGTCAAAGGGGCCGGGAACACTGAAGCTTTCTTT
CAVKGAGNTEAFF
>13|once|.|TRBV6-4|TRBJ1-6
TGTGCCAGCAGTGACTCTGAGAATTCACCCCTCCACTTT
CASSDSENSPLHF
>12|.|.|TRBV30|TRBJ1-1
TGTGCCTGGAGGAGCTTTGGCGGGACGGCTTTCTTT
CAWRSFGGTAFF
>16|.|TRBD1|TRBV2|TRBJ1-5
TGTGCCAGCAGGGAAGTACAGGGGACTAGCAATCAGCCCCAGCATTTT
CASREVQGTSNQPQHF
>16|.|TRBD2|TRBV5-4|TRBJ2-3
TGTGCCAGCAGCCCTGGGACTAGCGGGTTCACAGATACGCAGTATTTT
CASSPGTSGFTDTQYF
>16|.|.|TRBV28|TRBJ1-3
TGTGCCAGCAGTTTAGGACAGACGGACTCTGGAAACACCATATATTTT
CASSLGQTDSGNTIYF
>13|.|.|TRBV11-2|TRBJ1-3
TGTGCCAGCAGCCCGACAGGTGGACACACCATATATTTT
CASSPTGGHTIYF
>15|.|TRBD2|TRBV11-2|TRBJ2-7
TGTGCCAGCAGCCCGGGCCCAGCGGGGGGACCGATGTGGTACTTC
CASSPGPAGGPMWYF